Listed below are T cell receptor beta chains from one sample, sequenced in a study of T-cell reconstitution after alpha-beta-depleted transplantation in children. TCRdb re-analysed the PCR reads in MiXCR, keeping a single row per CDR3 protein. The table has about 170,000 distinct CDR3 sequences, around 10% seen once. Sequenced here: PBMCs, sampled before TCRalphabeta/CD19-depleted stem cell transplant. All receptors derive from a boy younger than 10 with acute myeloid leukemia, due to receive a stem cell transplant. CDR3s include the opening cysteine and the closing phenylalanine or tryptophan.

v_gene,CDR3aa
TRBV20-1,CSRTGHYSNQPQHF
TRBV5-1,CASSLRGLAGDNEQFF
TRBV12-3/TRBV12-4,CASSLEWGLHQPQHF
TRBV2,CASSPKRQVSSEQYF
TRBV5-5,CASSLVGGPDHGYTF
TRBV5-1,CASTSGPPGELFF
TRBV6-5,CASSYGGQLYSGNTIYF
TRBV5-1,CASSLPRGQGYNEQFF
TRBV7-9,CASSLGESSYNEQFF
TRBV5-4,CASSIPGTSGGETQYF
TRBV12-3/TRBV12-4,CASSFQGPQETQYF
TRBV7-8,CASSSYPQEYSNQPQHF
TRBV10-2,CASGTALTYNEQFF
TRBV20-1,CSARVAGGSSSSYNEQFF
TRBV2,CASRTGRTMQPQHF
TRBV20-1,CRLGLAGGNNEQFF
TRBV18,CASSPVMNTEAFF
TRBV30,CAWSTALGGEQYF
TRBV5-1,CASSSNRGRRYEQYF
TRBV7-9,CASSTGLSVTQYF
TRBV5-4,CASSLFQGFRTDTQYF
TRBV20-1,CSAMSLRTMNTEAFF
TRBV20-1,CSAREVAGGPGANVLTF
TRBV18,CASSPLSGEQFF
TRBV20-1,CSAKDRGGEYGYTF
TRBV5-1,CASSSPLNTNTGELFF
TRBV4-1,CASSQAGGAGANVLTF
TRBV6-2/TRBV6-3,CASSYGTYEQYF
TRBV13,CASSSSAEETQYF
TRBV2,CASSEAQLLNTGELFF
TRBV3-1,CASSHHNQPQHF
TRBV6-2/TRBV6-3,CASSSRLAGGPYEQFF